This T cell receptor beta chain was captured by sequencing in a study of beta chain features in type 1 diabetes (dated by TCRdb to 2017 to 2018). About the study as a whole: Mean age, gender distribution, total cell number and subset yield were not different between patients and healthy donors. A total of about 99,000,000 sorted cells were examined across all samples, and RNA yield correlated strongly with the number of cells per subset. The study compared TCRB repertoires of sorted circulating CD4+ T cell subsets between recently diagnosed type 1 diabetes patients and matched healthy donors. Whereas all 30 or so donors provided naive and central memory subsets, regulatory and stem cell-like memory subsets were isolated from just 8 patients and roughly 8 healthy donors. Findings and caveats that apply to the study as a whole: Naive, central memory and regulatory TCRB repertoires appeared more similar among patients than among healthy donors. At VDJ recombination sites, type 1 diabetes patients had fewer insertions and more deleted nucleotides, which implies abnormalities in thymic rearrangement. PCR might favor shorter templates, but patient and control samples were amplified and corrected together, so any skew would affect both groups equally. Because the HLA sub-analyses included only small numbers of individuals, any influence of HLA type on TCRB rearrangement was left unresolved. Because cDNA was sequenced instead of genomic DNA, activated cells with high expression could be over-represented, although the groups did not differ in activation or CD3 levels. Type 1 diabetes patients showed a moderate but significant shortening of TCRB CDR3 length in all four CD4+ subsets.

The entire amount of isolated RNA was reverse transcribed using the High Capacity cDNA Reverse Transcription Kit, so the sequenced TCRB transcripts were expressed ones. Naive, central memory and regulatory T cell samples underwent deep immunoSEQ sequencing, averaging about 3.57 million total reads per sample. Sorted cells were lysed in RLT buffer and RNA was extracted with DNase-treated RNeasy Micro or Mini kits, depending on cell number. Each cell subset was processed separately to prevent cross-contamination, with patient and healthy donor samples processed together. The immunoSEQ multiplex PCR was used to amplify TCRB sequences from cDNA, yielding 87-bp fragments that span the CDR3 region. Sequencing of the amplicons was performed on the Illumina HiSeq platform. The authors' pipeline ran thus. Synthetic template baselines were used to correct PCR bias computationally, reads within Hamming distance 2 were collapsed, and singletons that could not be merged were discarded. Reads were aligned to IMGT to assign V, D and J genes, CDR3 length, and insertions or deletions at six rearrangement sites. Within each subset, clonotype counts were normalized to the number of sorted cells before true diversity and Gini coefficients were calculated with the tcR R package. Repertoire sharing was quantified using the overlap coefficient calculated on TCRB nucleotide sequences. Out-of-frame TCRB sequences from naive cells were analyzed to stand in for the pre-selection repertoire. TCRdb re-hosts the immuneACCESS table, in-frame sequences only. Its copies lack some clones; in the studies checked, an unresolved V gene accounts for under half of them, and the cause for the rest is not known. V and J calls and clone size are those listed in that table; D and trimming were worked out from the DNA. This sample comprises fewer than 450,000 clones, about 14% of them detected only once. Of the sample, about 0.016% falls within the top ten clones.

Each donor gave one peripheral blood draw, approximately 110 mL on average, collected into heparinised tubes. Naive, central memory, regulatory and stem cell-like memory CD4+ T cells were sorted on a BD FACSAria II using a panel including CD45RO, CCR7, CD25, CD127, CD95 and CD27. A purity above 95% was achieved for all sorted populations. PBMCs were isolated right away by Lymphoprep density gradient centrifugation and were stained directly, without culture. So that batch effects would be minimized, each experiment stained and sorted samples in pairs, pairing one healthy donor with one patient. V ends up 6 bases short and J 6 bases short, with an unmatched junction base count of 9. CDR1 and CDR2 (KGHSH, LQKENI) derive from the germline V gene. The CDR3 runs 14 amino acids, cysteine and phenylalanine included. CDR3 DNA only is kept here, 42 bases in frame from base 1. This clone came up a few times. There is no known antigen for this receptor. Per-base quality was not reported, and no clone a single base away is much larger than it.

This receptor was obtained from a woman younger than 35 with type 1 diabetes. Sequencing used naive CD4+ T cells from blood. The cell subset or site label here, explained by the study, means: true naive CD4+ T cells. The chain uses TRBV18 and TRBJ1-1, with TRBD1 matching 8 junction bases. The DNA reads TGTGCCAGCTCTAGTCAGGGGGCGCGCGCTGAAGCTTTCTTT. This codes for CASSSQGARAEAFF. Joined to the reference TRBV18 and TRBJ1-1 proteins, this CDR3 gives the full variable domain: NAGVMQNPRHLVRRRGQEARLRCSPMKGHSHVYWYRQLPEEGLKFMVYLQKENIIDESGMPKERFSAEFPKEGPSILRIQQVVRGDSAAYFCASSSQGARAEAFFGQGTRLTVV.